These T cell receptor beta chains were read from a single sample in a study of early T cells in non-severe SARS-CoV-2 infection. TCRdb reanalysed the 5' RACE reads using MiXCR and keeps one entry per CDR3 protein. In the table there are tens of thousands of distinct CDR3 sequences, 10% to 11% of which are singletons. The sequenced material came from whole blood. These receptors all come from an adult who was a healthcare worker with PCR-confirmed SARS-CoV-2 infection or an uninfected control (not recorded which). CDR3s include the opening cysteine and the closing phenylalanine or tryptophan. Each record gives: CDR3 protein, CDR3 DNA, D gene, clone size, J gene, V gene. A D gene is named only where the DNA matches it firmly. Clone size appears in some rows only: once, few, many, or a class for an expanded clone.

CASTGTSGGPLGTDTQYF TGTGCCAGCACCGGGACTAGCGGGGGCCCCCTCGGCACAGATACGCAGTATTTT TRBD2 many TRBJ2-3 TRBV9
CASRSGQGTEAFF TGTGCCAGCAGGTCGGGGCAGGGAACTGAAGCTTTCTTT - many TRBJ1-1 TRBV12-3/TRBV12-4
CASSFVTGVYEQYF TGTGCCAGCAGCTTCGTGACGGGGGTCTACGAGCAGTACTTC - few TRBJ2-7 TRBV5-6
CASSLEGGRYQPQHF TGTGCCAGCAGCTTGGAAGGGGGGAGGTATCAGCCCCAGCATTTT - many TRBJ1-5 TRBV5-8
CASSLGKGLSNEQFF TGTGCCAGCAGCTTAGGAAAAGGCCTCTCCAATGAGCAGTTCTTC - many TRBJ2-1 TRBV11-3
CSASSPLGHEQYF TGCAGTGCTAGTTCCCCCTTGGGTCACGAGCAGTACTTC - - TRBJ2-7 TRBV20-1
CASSFGGGYGYTF TGCGCCAGCAGCTTTGGTGGGGGCTATGGCTACACCTTC - once TRBJ1-2 TRBV5-1
CASSQDATGSSYEQYF TGCGCCAGCAGCCAAGACGCGACAGGGAGCTCCTACGAGCAGTACTTC TRBD1 - TRBJ2-7 TRBV4-3
CAAQGYGYTF TGTGCCGCCCAAGGCTATGGCTACACCTTC - many TRBJ1-2 TRBV28
CASSRALGGAVYEQYF TGCGCCAGCAGCCGAGCATTAGGAGGGGCCGTCTACGAGCAGTACTTC - - TRBJ2-7 TRBV4-3
CASSQERSAGHEQFF TGTGCCAGCAGCCAAGAGAGGTCGGCAGGGCATGAGCAGTTCTTC - - TRBJ2-1 TRBV14
CAISGPASGANVLTF TGTGCCATCAGTGGTCCCGCGTCTGGGGCCAACGTCCTGACTTTC - few TRBJ2-6 TRBV10-3
CSVGPGGSYEQYF TGCAGCGTTGGACCAGGGGGCTCCTACGAGCAGTACTTC TRBD1 many TRBJ2-7 TRBV29-1
CASKGADTQYF TGTGCCAGCAAGGGTGCAGATACGCAGTATTTT - many TRBJ2-3 TRBV6-6
CAWSVGRSDTQYF TGTGCCTGGAGTGTTGGAAGGTCAGATACGCAGTATTTT - few TRBJ2-3 TRBV30
CASSFRRENTEAFF TGTGCCAGCAGCTTCCGCAGGGAGAACACTGAAGCTTTCTTT - - TRBJ1-1 TRBV7-9
CASSVGGISYNEQFF TGTGCCAGCAGCGTAGGCGGGATCTCCTACAATGAGCAGTTCTTC - - TRBJ2-1 TRBV9
CASSQAFRTQHF TGTGCCAGCAGTCAGGCCTTTAGGACCCAGCATTTT - many TRBJ1-5 TRBV12-3/TRBV12-4
CSARSGTGGNTYEQYF TGCAGTGCTAGATCCGGGACAGGGGGCAATACCTACGAGCAGTACTTC TRBD1 many TRBJ2-7 TRBV20-1
CASSPTGAYEQYF TGTGCCAGCAGCCCGACAGGGGCCTACGAGCAGTACTTC TRBD1 many TRBJ2-7 TRBV6-5
CSAAPENYGYTF TGCAGTGCCGCGCCAGAAAACTATGGCTACACCTTC - few TRBJ1-2 TRBV20-1
CASSLDPQRHSTDTQYF TGTGCCAGCAGCTTGGACCCACAGCGCCACAGCACAGATACGCAGTATTTT - few TRBJ2-3 TRBV5-4
CASSALATGELFF TGTGCCAGCAGTGCACTAGCCACCGGGGAGCTGTTTTTT - few TRBJ2-2 TRBV2
CASSLSPPPDTQYF TGTGCCAGCAGCTTATCCCCCCCCCCAGATACGCAGTATTTT - many TRBJ2-3 TRBV7-2
CASSFGSNEQFF TGTGCCAGCAGTTTCGGCAGCAATGAGCAGTTCTTC - many TRBJ2-1 TRBV12-3/TRBV12-4
CASSTRLAGGYNEQFF TGTGCCAGCAGTACCCGACTAGCGGGGGGTTACAATGAGCAGTTCTTC TRBD2 few TRBJ2-1 TRBV6-2/TRBV6-3
CASSLGRLNTEAFF TGCGCCAGCAGCTTGGGGCGGTTGAACACTGAAGCTTTCTTT - many TRBJ1-1 TRBV5-1
CASSLAFGEKLFF TGTGCCAGCAGCTTAGCGTTTGGTGAAAAACTGTTTTTT - few TRBJ1-4 TRBV11-2
CASSPSGGSYEQYF TGTGCCAGCAGCCCAAGCGGGGGCTCCTACGAGCAGTACTTC TRBD2 many TRBJ2-7 TRBV7-2
CASSDGQTTNTGELFF TGTGCCAGCAGTGATGGACAGACCACGAACACCGGGGAGCTGTTTTTT - many TRBJ2-2 TRBV2
CASSLGPEYEQYF TGTGCCAGCAGCTTAGGTCCAGAATACGAGCAGTACTTC - few TRBJ2-7 TRBV11-1
CASSQWTGYDNEQFF TGTGCCAGCAGCCAATGGACAGGATACGACAATGAGCAGTTCTTC TRBD1 many TRBJ2-1 TRBV5-4
CASSRLGPGGNSPLHF TGTGCCAGCAGCCGTCTCGGGCCAGGGGGCAATTCACCCCTCCACTTT TRBD1 many TRBJ1-6 TRBV7-8
CASSELAGRRNIQYF TGTGCCAGCAGCGAACTAGCCGGGCGGCGGAACATTCAGTACTTC - many TRBJ2-4 TRBV11-2
CATSPGLAYTQYF TGTGCCACCAGCCCGGGACTAGCCTATACGCAGTATTTT TRBD2 many TRBJ2-3 TRBV15
CAWRAPLRGTEAFF TGTGCCTGGAGGGCACCCCTCCGGGGGACTGAAGCTTTCTTT - - TRBJ1-1 TRBV30
CASRGIDEQYF TGCGCCAGCAGGGGTATCGACGAGCAGTACTTC - many TRBJ2-7 TRBV10-2
CASSGGTANTEAFF TGTGCCAGCAGTGGAGGGACAGCTAACACTGAAGCTTTCTTT TRBD1 few TRBJ1-1 TRBV12-3/TRBV12-4